These 16 T cell receptor beta chains were all obtained from the same sample, sequenced in a study of blood T cell repertoires in COVID-19. Data came from immunoSEQ multiplex PCR; TCRdb stores just in-frame clones and leaves some out. The sample holds 300,000 to 400,000 clones, about 88% seen once. Input material: peripheral blood. Every receptor here comes from a human donor in a cohort sampled during active COVID-19.

The J gene is TRBJ1-2, the V gene TRBV6-5, with D possibly matching TRBD1 (5 bases). CDR1 and CDR2 from the germline V gene are MNHEY and SVGAGI. Trimming shortened V by 0 bases and J by 6 bases, and 14 bases separated the two germline ends. The CDR3 runs to 15 residues. DNA of the CDR3: TGTGCCAGCAGTTACTCGAGTTGGGGGAGGGATGGCTACACCTTC. It codes for CASSYSSWGRDGYTF.

The V and J genes are TRBV5-1 and TRBJ1-4, with 7 bases that match TRBD1. Germline V gene data show CDR1 as SGHRS and CDR2 as YFSETQ. This CDR3 has 13 residues. With V trimmed by 4 bases and J by 16 bases, 13 bases remained unmatched. In nucleotides, the CDR3 is TGCGCCAGCAGCCTGGGTGGGACAGCTCCCTCGTTTTTT. The encoded protein is CASSLGGTAPSFF.

The chain is built from TRBV3-1 (or the pseudogene TRBV3-2) and TRBJ2-1, with TRBD2 identical over 7 bases. The CDR3 is 16 amino acids. V trimming: 0 bases; J trimming: 6 bases; junction bases outside the gene matches: 8. Germline CDR1 and CDR2: LGHDT and YNNKEL (reference sequence). The chain's CDR3 is CASSQDLRLASNEQFF. The CDR3 DNA sequence: TGTGCCAGCAGCCAAGATTTGAGACTAGCATCCAATGAGCAGTTCTTC.

The chain recombines TRBV11-1 with TRBJ2-2, with D hard to call. Germline V gene sequence: CDR1 SGHAT, CDR2 FQDESV (reference sequence). Trimming left V 8 bases short and J 4 bases short, with 5 bases between. This CDR3 comprises 11 residues. The CDR3 protein is CASSFTGELFF. CDR3 sequence (DNA): TGTGCCAGCTCATTCACCGGGGAGCTGTTTTTT.

The gene calls are TRBV11-2 and TRBJ2-1; the D is unclear. Between the trimmed V and J ends, which lost 9 bases and 6 bases, there was a span of 18 bases. The CDR3 loop spans 14 amino acids. CDR1 and CDR2 (germline): SGHAT, FQNNGV. The CDR3 spells CASGPLLRSNEQFF. The CDR3 DNA is TGTGCCAGTGGCCCCTTACTCCGGAGCAATGAGCAGTTCTTC.

As concerns this clone: Other nucleotide sequences in the sample specify the same CDR3. The V gene is TRBV30, the J gene TRBJ1-5, with 7 positions matching TRBD1. CDR1 is GTSNPN and CDR2 is SVGIG in the germline V gene (reference sequence). V was clipped by 3 bases and J by 2 bases; unmatched bases: 4. The length of the CDR3 is 14 residues. Here the CDR3 DNA reads TGTGCCTGGAGCCCAGACAGGGGCAATCAGCCCCAGCATTTT. Its protein product is CAWSPDRGNQPQHF.

The V and J genes are TRBV7-3 and TRBJ2-3, with 7 bases aligning to TRBD2. The CDR3 is made up of 16 amino acids. The V segment lost 5 bases and the J segment 2 bases; nucleotides outside the gene matches: 10. Germline V lookup: CDR1 SGHTA, CDR2 FQGTGA. The CDR3 region is CASSARTGTITDTQYF. The CDR3 coding sequence is TGTGCCAGCAGCGCGCGAACCGGGACTATCACAGATACGCAGTATTTT.

This clone was observed once. The chain carries TRBV4-1 and TRBJ1-6; 9 nucleotides agree with TRBD1. The CDR3 is made up of 18 amino acids. The V segment lost 2 bases and the J segment 9 bases; nucleotides outside the gene matches: 14. The germline V gene has CDR1 MGHRA and CDR2 YSYEKL. CDR3 loop: CASSQFFFGGQGFSPLHF. The CDR3 bases are TGCGCCAGCAGCCAATTTTTCTTTGGGGGACAGGGATTTTCACCCCTCCACTTT.

The genes are TRBV28 and TRBJ2-5; D might be TRBD1 (5 bases). Looked up from germline, CDR1 is MDHEN and CDR2 is SYDVKM. V lost 6 bases, J lost 5 bases, and 16 bases lay in between. The CDR3 is 14 residues long. The CDR3 reads CASSGDSLRETQYF. The CDR3 bases are TGTGCCAGCAGCGGCGACAGCCTTAGGGAGACCCAGTACTTC.

This clone was seen many times. The CDR3 here is CASSQGSPGGNTEAFF. The CDR3 DNA sequence: TGTGCCAGCAGCCAAGGGTCGCCAGGGGGAAACACTGAAGCTTTCTTT. This rearrangement joins TRBV3-1 (or the pseudogene TRBV3-2) to TRBJ1-1; 7 bases agree with TRBD1. The junction had 7 bases not matched to a gene; V was cut back by 1 base and J by 2 bases. The CDR3 consists of 16 residues. The germline V gene encodes CDR1 LGHDT and CDR2 YNNKEL (reference sequence).

The chain is built from TRBV27 and TRBJ2-1; possible D gene TRBD2, 6 bases. The germline CDR1 and CDR2 sequences are MNHEY and SMNVEV (reference sequence). V was cut by 5 bases and J by 4 bases, with 21 bases left in between. The CDR3 runs to 17 residues. The CDR3 sequence: CASSPRVSVAEYNEQFF. DNA for the CDR3: TGTGCCAGCAGTCCCAGGGTGTCTGTAGCGGAGTACAATGAGCAGTTCTTC.

The V gene is TRBV9, the J gene TRBJ1-2; unclear D gene. Between the trimmed V and J ends, which lost 3 bases and 5 bases, there was a span of 14 bases. CDR3 length equals 14 residues. The germline V gene has CDR1 SGDLS and CDR2 YYNGEE. The CDR3 DNA reads TGTGCCAGCAGCGCTGACATCTCGGGGTATGGCTACACCTTC. This sequence encodes CASSADISGYGYTF.

The V gene is TRBV9, the J gene TRBJ2-1; D might be TRBD2 (6 bases). Looked up from germline, CDR1 is SGDLS and CDR2 is YYNGEE. The CDR3 runs to 14 residues. Trimming removed 0 bases at V and 6 bases at J, with 10 bases between. CDR3 coding DNA: TGTGCCAGCAGCGTAGGGGGAGGATCCAATGAGCAGTTCTTC. The encoded protein is CASSVGGGSNEQFF. Based on the CDR3 plus reference TRBV9 and TRBJ2-1, the full variable domain is DSGVTQTPKHLITATGQRVTLRCSPRSGDLSVYWYQQSLDQGLQFLIQYYNGEERAKGNILERFSAQQFPDLHSELNLSSLELGDSALYFCASSVGGGSNEQFFGPGTRLTVL.

The chain carries TRBV19 and TRBJ1-2, with 7 bases fitting TRBD1. V gave up 6 bases and J gave up 5 bases; unmatched junction bases: 9. Looked up from germline, CDR1 is LNHDA and CDR2 is SQIVND (reference sequence). The CDR3 length is 14 residues. CDR3 DNA: TGTGCCAGTAGCCTAAGACAGGGTAATTATGGCTACACCTTC. It codes for CASSLRQGNYGYTF.

The chain combines TRBV9 with TRBJ1-3; perhaps TRBD1 as D (5 bases). The germline V and J ends were trimmed by 0 bases and 0 bases, with 10 bases remaining between them. The CDR3 runs 16 residues. CDR1 and CDR2 from the germline V gene are SGDLS and YYNGEE. The CDR3, as DNA: TGTGCCAGCAGCGTAGGTCAGGGCCTCTCTGGAAACACCATATATTTT. This sequence encodes CASSVGQGLSGNTIYF.

The V and J genes are TRBV25-1 and TRBJ1-1; 11 nucleotides agree with TRBD1. The germline V gene encodes CDR1 MGHDK and CDR2 SYGVNS. With V trimmed by 5 bases and J by 0 bases, 5 bases remained unmatched. The CDR3 has 16 residues. This chain's CDR3 is CASSPRDRGMNTEAFF. CDR3 sequence (DNA): TGTGCCAGCAGTCCCCGGGACAGGGGGATGAACACTGAAGCTTTCTTT.